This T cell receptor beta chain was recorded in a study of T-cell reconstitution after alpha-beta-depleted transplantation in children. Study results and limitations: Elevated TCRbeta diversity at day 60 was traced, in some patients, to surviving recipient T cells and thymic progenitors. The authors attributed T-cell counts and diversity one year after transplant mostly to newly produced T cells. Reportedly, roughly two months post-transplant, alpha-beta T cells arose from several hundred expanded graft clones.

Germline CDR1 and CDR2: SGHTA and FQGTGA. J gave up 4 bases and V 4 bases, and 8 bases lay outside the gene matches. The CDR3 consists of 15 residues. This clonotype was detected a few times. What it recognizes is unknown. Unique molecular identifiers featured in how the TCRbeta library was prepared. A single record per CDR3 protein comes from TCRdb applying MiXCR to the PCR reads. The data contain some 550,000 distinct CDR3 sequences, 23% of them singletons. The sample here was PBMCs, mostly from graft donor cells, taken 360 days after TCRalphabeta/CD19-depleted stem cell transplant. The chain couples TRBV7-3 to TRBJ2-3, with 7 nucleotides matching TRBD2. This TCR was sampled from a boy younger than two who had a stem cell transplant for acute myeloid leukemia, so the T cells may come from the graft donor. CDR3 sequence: CASSSVAGVPDTQYF. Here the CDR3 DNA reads TGTGCCAGCAGCTCGGTTGCGGGGGTCCCAGATACGCAGTATTTT. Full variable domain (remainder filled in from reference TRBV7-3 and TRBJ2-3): GAGVSQTPSNKVTEKGKYVELRCDPISGHTALYWYRQSLGQGPEFLIYFQGTGAADDSGLPNDRFFAVRPEGSVSTLKIQRTERGDSAVYLCASSSVAGVPDTQYFGPGTRLTVL.